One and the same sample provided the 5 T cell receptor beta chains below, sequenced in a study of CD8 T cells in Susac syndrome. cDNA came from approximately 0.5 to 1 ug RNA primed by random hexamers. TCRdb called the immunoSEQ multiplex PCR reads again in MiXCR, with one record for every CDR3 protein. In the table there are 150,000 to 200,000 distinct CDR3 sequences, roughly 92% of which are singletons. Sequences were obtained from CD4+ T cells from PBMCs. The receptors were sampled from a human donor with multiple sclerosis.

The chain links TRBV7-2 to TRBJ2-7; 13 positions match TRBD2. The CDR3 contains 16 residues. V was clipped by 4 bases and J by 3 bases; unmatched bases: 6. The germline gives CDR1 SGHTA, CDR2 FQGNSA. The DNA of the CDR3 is TGTGCCAGCAGCTCCACACGACTAGCGGGAGGCTACGAGCAGTACTTC. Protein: CASSSTRLAGGYEQYF.

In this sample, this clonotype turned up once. The CDR3 DNA reads as TGTGCCAGTAGTACTGAGGGACAGTCGGGGACCCAGCATTTT. It codes for CASSTEGQSGTQHF. J is TRBJ1-5 and V is TRBV19, with TRBD1 matching over 7 bases. The V segment lost 4 bases and the J segment 11 bases; nucleotides outside the gene matches: 11. Germline CDR1 is LNHDA and CDR2 is SQIVND (reference sequence). This CDR3 has 14 amino acids.

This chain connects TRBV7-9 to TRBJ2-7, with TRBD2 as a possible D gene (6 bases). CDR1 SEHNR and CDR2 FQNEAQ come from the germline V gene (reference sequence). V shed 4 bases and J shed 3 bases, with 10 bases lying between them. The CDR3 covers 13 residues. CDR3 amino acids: CASSSREHYEQYF. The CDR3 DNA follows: TGTGCCAGCAGCTCCCGGGAGCACTACGAGCAGTACTTC.

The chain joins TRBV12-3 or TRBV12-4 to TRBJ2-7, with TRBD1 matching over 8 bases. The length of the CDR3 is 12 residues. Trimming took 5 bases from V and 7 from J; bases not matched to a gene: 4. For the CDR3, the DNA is TGTGCCAGCAGTCCCCGACAGGGGGAGCAGTACTTC. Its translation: CASSPRQGEQYF.

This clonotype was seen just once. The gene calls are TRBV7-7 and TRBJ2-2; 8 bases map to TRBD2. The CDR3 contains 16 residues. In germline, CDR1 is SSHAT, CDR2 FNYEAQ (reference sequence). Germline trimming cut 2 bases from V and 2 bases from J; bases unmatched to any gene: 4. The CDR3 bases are TGTGCCAGCAGCTTACGGGCGGGAGGTAACACCGGGGAGCTGTTTTTT. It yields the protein CASSLRAGGNTGELFF.